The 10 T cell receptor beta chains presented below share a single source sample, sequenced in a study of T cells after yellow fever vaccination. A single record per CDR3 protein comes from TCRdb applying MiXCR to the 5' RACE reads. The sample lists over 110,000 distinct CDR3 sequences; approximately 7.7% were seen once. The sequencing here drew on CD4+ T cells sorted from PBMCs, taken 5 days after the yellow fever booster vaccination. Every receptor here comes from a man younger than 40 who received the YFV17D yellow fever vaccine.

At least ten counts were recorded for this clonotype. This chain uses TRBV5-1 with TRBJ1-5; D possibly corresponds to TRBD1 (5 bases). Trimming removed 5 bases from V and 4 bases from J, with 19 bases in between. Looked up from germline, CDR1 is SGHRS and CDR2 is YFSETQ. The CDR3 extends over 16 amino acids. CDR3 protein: CASSSGDGGPNQPQHF. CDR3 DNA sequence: TGCGCCAGCAGTTCCGGGGACGGAGGGCCAAATCAGCCCCAGCATTTT.

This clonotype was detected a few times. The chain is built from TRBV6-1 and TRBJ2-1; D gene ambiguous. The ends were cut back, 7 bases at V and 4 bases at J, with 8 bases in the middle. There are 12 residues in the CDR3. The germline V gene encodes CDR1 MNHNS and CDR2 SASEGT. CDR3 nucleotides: TGTGCCAGCATCCTTGAGTACAATGAGCAGTTCTTC. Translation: CASILEYNEQFF.

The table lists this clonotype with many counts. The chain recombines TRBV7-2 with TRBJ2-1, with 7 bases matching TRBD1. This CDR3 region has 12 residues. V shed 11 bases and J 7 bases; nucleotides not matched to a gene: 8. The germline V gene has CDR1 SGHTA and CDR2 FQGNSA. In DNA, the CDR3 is TGTGCCTTACGGACAGGAATTAATGAGCAGTTCTTC. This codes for CALRTGINEQFF.

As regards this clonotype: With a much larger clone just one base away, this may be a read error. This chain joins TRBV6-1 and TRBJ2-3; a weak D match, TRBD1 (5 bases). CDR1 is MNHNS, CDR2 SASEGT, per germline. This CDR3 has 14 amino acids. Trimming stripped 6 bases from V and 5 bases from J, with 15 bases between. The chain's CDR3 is CASRPGHGGDTQYF. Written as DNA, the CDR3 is TGTGCCAGCAGACCCGGACACGGTGGAGATACGCAGTATTTT.

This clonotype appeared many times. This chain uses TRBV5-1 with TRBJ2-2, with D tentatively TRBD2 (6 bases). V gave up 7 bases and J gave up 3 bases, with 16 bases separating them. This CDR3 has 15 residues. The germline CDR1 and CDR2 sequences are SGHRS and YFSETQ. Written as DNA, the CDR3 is TGCGCCAGCTGCATGGGAGGCGTGGACACCGGGGAGCTGTTTTTT. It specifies CASCMGGVDTGELFF.

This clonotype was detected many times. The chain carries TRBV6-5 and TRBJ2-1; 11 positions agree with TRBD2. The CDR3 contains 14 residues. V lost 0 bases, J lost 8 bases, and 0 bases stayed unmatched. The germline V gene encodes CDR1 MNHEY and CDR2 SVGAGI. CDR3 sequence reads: CASSYSSGRDEQFF. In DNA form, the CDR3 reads TGTGCCAGCAGTTACTCTAGCGGGAGGGATGAGCAGTTCTTC.

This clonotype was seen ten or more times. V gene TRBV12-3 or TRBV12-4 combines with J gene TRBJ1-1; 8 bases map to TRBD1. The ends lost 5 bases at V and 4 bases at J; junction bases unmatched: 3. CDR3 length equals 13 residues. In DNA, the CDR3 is TGTGCCAGCAGTCGAACAGGGGGCACTGAAGCTTTCTTT. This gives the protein CASSRTGGTEAFF.

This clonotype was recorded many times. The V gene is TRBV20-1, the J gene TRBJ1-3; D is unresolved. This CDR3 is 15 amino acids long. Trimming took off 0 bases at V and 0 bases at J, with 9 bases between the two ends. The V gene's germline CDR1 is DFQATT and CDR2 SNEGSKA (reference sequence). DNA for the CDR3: TGCAGTGCTAGAGATCCGGCGCGCTCTGGAAACACCATATATTTT. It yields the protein CSARDPARSGNTIYF.

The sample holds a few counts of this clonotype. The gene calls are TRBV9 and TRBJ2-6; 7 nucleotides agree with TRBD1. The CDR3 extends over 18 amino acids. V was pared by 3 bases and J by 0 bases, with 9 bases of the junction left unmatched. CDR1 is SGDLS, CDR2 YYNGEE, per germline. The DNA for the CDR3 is TGTGCCAGCAGCGCTAAGGGGGCGAGGCGCTCTGGGGCCAACGTCCTGACTTTC. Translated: CASSAKGARRSGANVLTF. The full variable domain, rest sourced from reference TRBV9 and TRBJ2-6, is DSGVTQTPKHLITATGQRVTLRCSPRSGDLSVYWYQQSLDQGLQFLIQYYNGEERAKGNILERFSAQQFPDLHSELNLSSLELGDSALYFCASSAKGARRSGANVLTFGAGSRLTVL.

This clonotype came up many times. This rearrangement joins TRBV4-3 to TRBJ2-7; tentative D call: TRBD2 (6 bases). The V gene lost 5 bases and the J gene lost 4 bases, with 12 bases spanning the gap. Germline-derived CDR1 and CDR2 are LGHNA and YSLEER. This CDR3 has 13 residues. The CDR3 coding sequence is TGCGCCAGCAGCGAGGCGGGGAGGTACGAGCAGTACTTC. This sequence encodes CASSEAGRYEQYF.